This TCR beta chain comes out of a study of T cells expressing NK-cell markers. Study-wide background: Repertoire data for TCR beta were derived from sorted T cells (CD3+CD56+NKG2C+, CD3+CD56+NKG2C- and CD3+CD56-NKG2C+). There were seven HCMV-seropositive donors and one seronegative donor among the eight sequenced. Points from the study as a whole: The same clonotypes also predominated in the CD3+CD56-NKG2C+ fraction of four donors. Nothing established the HCMV specificity of expanded NKG2C+ T cell clones.

TCRdb re-called the 5' RACE reads and shows each CDR3 protein once, DNA omitted. In total, the table holds about 170,000 distinct CDR3 sequences. The CDR3 extends over 16 amino acids. Germline V CDR1 and CDR2: LGHDT, YNNKEL (reference sequence). Remarks on this clonotype: Antigen specificity is unknown.

The J gene is TRBJ2-1, the V gene TRBV3-1. The material sequenced was blood T cells: a sorted CD56 or NKG2C T cell subset, CD4+ or CD8+ T cells, or bulk PBMC T cells (not recorded which). The sequence derives from a man aged 18 to 69 in good health. The CDR3 protein is CASSQGMGSSYNEQFF.